This T cell receptor (beta chain) was captured in a study of cytomegalovirus exposure and HLA in healthy donors. Details on this clone: Distinct nucleotide sequences in the sample also encode this CDR3.

PCR amplification relied on 60 Vbeta primers (plus 13 Jbeta primers). The table came from immunoSEQ multiplex PCR; TCRdb's copy has only in-frame clones and leaves some out. The table has approximately 210,000 clones, 82% seen once. Between the trimmed V and J ends, which lost 0 bases and 0 bases, there was a span of 7 bases. The length of the CDR3 is 15 residues. Per germline, CDR1 SGHRS and CDR2 YFSETQ. Sequenced sample: PBMCs. The chain combines TRBV5-1 with TRBJ2-1; D not resolved. This sequence originates from a man aged 40-55 years in good health and CMV-seropositive. CDR3 DNA sequence: TGCGCCAGCAGCTTGGGCCTTAGCTCCTACAATGAGCAGTTCTTC. Amino acids: CASSLGLSSYNEQFF. The variable domain in full, completed from reference TRBV5-1 and TRBJ2-1, reads KAGVTQTPRYLIKTRGQQVTLSCSPISGHRSVSWYQQTPGQGLQFLFEYFSETQRNKGNFPGRFSGRQFSNSRSEMNVSTLELGDSALYLCASSLGLSSYNEQFFGPGTRLTVL.